The 9 T cell receptor beta chains below come from one sample, sequenced in a study of identical twins. TCRdb re-called the 5' RACE reads through MiXCR, storing one row per CDR3 protein. The profile shows nearly 650,000 distinct CDR3 sequences, just over 7% of them singletons. In addition, the sample was reused for a study of yellow fever vaccine responses in identical twins.

The sample comprised PBMCs. The receptors were gathered from a woman aged 18 to 35 in good health.

The chain combines TRBV18 with TRBJ2-5; 7 nucleotides line up with TRBD2. Germline trimming cut 2 bases from V and 3 bases from J; bases unmatched to any gene: 12. The CDR3 totals 17 residues. Germline values: CDR1 KGHSH, CDR2 LQKENI. The CDR3 is CASSPNLASGKEETQYF. The DNA of the CDR3 is TGTGCCAGCTCACCAAATCTGGCTAGCGGAAAAGAAGAGACCCAGTACTTC. The full variable domain, completed using reference TRBV18 and TRBJ2-5, is NAGVMQNPRHLVRRRGQEARLRCSPMKGHSHVYWYRQLPEEGLKFMVYLQKENIIDESGMPKERFSAEFPKEGPSILRIQQVVRGDSAAYFCASSPNLASGKEETQYFGPGTRLLVL.

A few counts support this clonotype. V is TRBV12-5 and J is TRBJ2-1; 13 bases are shared with TRBD2. The CDR3 has 23 amino acids. The trim removed 1 base at V and 9 bases at J, leaving 27 bases unmatched. CDR1 and CDR2 from the germline V gene are LGHNT and FRNRAP. The CDR3 sequence: CASGLDRDRGGRLTSGRAGEQFF. The CDR3 DNA sequence: TGTGCTAGTGGTTTGGATCGGGACAGGGGAGGACGGTTAACTAGCGGGAGGGCCGGTGAGCAGTTCTTC.

This clonotype was found many times. This chain connects TRBV3-1 to TRBJ2-7, with D perhaps TRBD1 or TRBD2 (6 bases each). The germline V gene has CDR1 LGHDT and CDR2 YNNKEL (reference sequence). The CDR3 consists of 16 residues. The V end lost 6 bases, the J end lost 5 bases, and 23 bases lay between the germline ends. CDR3 DNA: TGTGCCAGCAGTCTCCCCGGGGGACACGGGGGCAACGAGCAGTACTTC. Amino acids: CASSLPGGHGGNEQYF.

This clonotype has at least ten counts. The V and J genes are TRBV29-1 and TRBJ2-1; tentatively, D is TRBD2 (6 bases). This CDR3 has 18 amino acids. The germline V gene has CDR1 SQVTM and CDR2 ANQGSEA. Deletions cut 0 bases from V and 4 bases from J, with 22 bases between. The CDR3 DNA is TGCAGCGTTGAAGATCGGTACGGGAGTAACTCCCCTTACAATGAGCAGTTCTTC. It is translated as CSVEDRYGSNSPYNEQFF.

This clonotype was counted many times. CDR3 sequence (DNA): TGTGCCACCTGGGACGGAATTACCTACGAGCAGTACTTC. This gives the protein CATWDGITYEQYF. The chain employs TRBV10-3 and TRBJ2-7, with D perhaps matching TRBD1 or TRBD2 (5 bases each). From germline, CDR1 is ENHRY and CDR2 SYGVKD. V dropped 10 bases and J dropped 2 bases, with 15 bases sitting between them. This CDR3 has 13 residues.

This clonotype was seen repeatedly, ten times or more. The chain is built from TRBV29-1 and TRBJ2-5; D gene unclear. Germline CDR1 reads SQVTM; CDR2 reads ANQGSEA. The V and J ends lost 2 bases and 5 bases respectively, with 3 bases between them. This CDR3 spans 10 amino acids. The CDR3 protein is CSVERETQYF. The CDR3 DNA is TGCAGCGTTGAAAGGGAGACCCAGTACTTC. The complete variable domain, with remaining parts taken from reference TRBV29-1 and TRBJ2-5, reads SAVISQKPSRDICQRGTSLTIQCQVDSQVTMMFWYRQQPGQSLTLIATANQGSEATYESGFVIDKFPISRPNLTFSTLTVSNMSPEDSSIYLCSVERETQYFGPGTRLLVL.

This clonotype appeared many times. V is TRBV20-1 and J is TRBJ2-7, with 8 bases matching TRBD2. The CDR3 contains 15 residues. CDR1 is DFQATT, CDR2 SNEGSKA, per germline (reference sequence). J gave up 3 bases and V 0 bases, and 7 bases lay outside the gene matches. This chain's CDR3 is CSARDPAGGGYEQYF. The CDR3 DNA is TGCAGTGCTAGAGATCCGGCGGGGGGCGGCTACGAGCAGTACTTC.

This clonotype was seen a handful of times. Written as DNA, the CDR3 is TGTGCCAGCAGCTTGGTTCATTTCTCTGGGGCCAACGTCCTGACTTTC. It specifies CASSLVHFSGANVLTF. The chain recombines TRBV5-5 with TRBJ2-6; D remains unclear. Germline CDR1 and CDR2: SGHKS and YYEKEE (reference sequence). The CDR3 totals 16 residues. Trimming pared 0 bases from V and 0 bases from J, leaving 7 bases between.

The chain combines TRBV5-6 with TRBJ2-1, with TRBD2 matching over 8 bases. The CDR3 runs to 16 residues. V shed 1 base and J 5 bases; nucleotides not matched to a gene: 8. Looked up from germline, CDR1 is SGHDT and CDR2 is YYEEEE. Here the CDR3 DNA reads TGTGCCAGCAGCTTGTTCCTAGCGGGTAACAACAATGAGCAGTTCTTC. Its translation is CASSLFLAGNNNEQFF. Combining the CDR3 with reference TRBV5-6 and TRBJ2-1 gives the whole variable domain DAGVTQSPTHLIKTRGQQVTLRCSPKSGHDTVSWYQQALGQGPQFIFQYYEEEERQRGNFPDRFSGHQFPNYSSELNVNALLLGDSALYLCASSLFLAGNNNEQFFGPGTRLTVL.